The sequence of this T cell receptor beta chain was determined in a study of OX40 agonist ivuxolimab in advanced cancers. This clone was seen only a few times. Clones were read by immunoSEQ multiplex PCR, and TCRdb kept only the in-frame ones, dropping some. The sample has about 93,000 clones, 90% to 95% seen once. The material sequenced was CD4+ or CD8+ T cells sorted from blood, taken in a trial of the OX40 agonist ivuxolimab. The receptor was isolated from an adult with an advanced solid tumor such as melanoma, head and neck, liver or kidney cancer.

CDR3 sequence: CASSSGQAYQPQHF. The CDR3, as DNA: TGTGCCAGCTCATCCGGACAGGCCTATCAGCCCCAGCATTTT. V and J are TRBV18 and TRBJ1-5; 7 bases line up with TRBD1. V gave up 5 bases and J gave up 5 bases; unmatched junction bases: 6. Germline V lookup: CDR1 KGHSH, CDR2 LQKENI. This CDR3 contains 14 residues.